The 30 T cell receptor beta chains presented below share a single source sample, sequenced in a study of read filtering for tumor transcriptome and immune sequencing. From 400 to 450 ng of RNA, a library with molecular barcoded alpha/delta and beta/gamma adaptors was made. TCRdb fed the reads into MiXCR, producing one record per CDR3 protein. The repertoire includes tens of thousands of distinct CDR3 sequences, roughly 19% of them detected once, and approximately 18% sits in the top ten. The sequencing input was a population of CD138-negative cells sorted from bone marrow. All receptors derive from a donor aged 40 or over with multiple myeloma.

This clonotype was observed many times. The rearrangement uses TRBV20-1 and TRBJ2-5; 7 nucleotides align to TRBD2. Losses at the gene ends were 3 bases for V and 7 bases for J; bases not matched to a gene: 8. Looked up from germline, CDR1 is DFQATT and CDR2 is SNEGSKA (reference sequence). This CDR3 region has 13 residues. CDR3 region: CSASGTMPGTQYF. The DNA for the CDR3 is TGCAGTGCTAGCGGGACTATGCCAGGGACCCAGTACTTC.

Judged by abundance, this clonotype is medium-sized (0.01 to 0.1%). This chain uses TRBV19 with TRBJ2-6; D is ambiguous. V lost 3 bases and J 0 bases, leaving 12 bases between the germline ends. Looked up from germline, CDR1 is LNHDA and CDR2 is SQIVND (reference sequence). This CDR3 has 17 amino acids. The CDR3: CASSIPKRLSGANVLTF. CDR3 DNA: TGTGCCAGTAGTATTCCCAAACGACTCTCTGGGGCCAACGTCCTGACTTTC. The complete variable domain, with remaining parts taken from reference TRBV19 and TRBJ2-6, reads DGGITQSPKYLFRKEGQNVTLSCEQNLNHDAMYWYRQDPGQGLRLIYYSQIVNDFQKGDIAEGYSVSREKKESFPLTVTSAQKNPTAFYLCASSIPKRLSGANVLTFGAGSRLTVL.

This clonotype was seen many times. The chain is built from TRBV7-9 and TRBJ2-2, with D unresolved. This CDR3 spans 14 amino acids. Trimming took off 3 bases at V and 1 base at J, with 6 bases between the two ends. CDR1 SEHNR and CDR2 FQNEAQ come from the germline V gene (reference sequence). As DNA, the CDR3 is TGTGCCAGCAGCTTCTCCGTGAACACCGGGGAGCTGTTTTTT. Translated: CASSFSVNTGELFF.

In its sample, this clonotype was seen many times. This chain links TRBV9 with TRBJ2-3; 8 bases are a match to TRBD2. Unmatched junction bases numbered 7, after V lost 0 bases and J lost 1 base. CDR1 is SGDLS, CDR2 YYNGEE, per germline. This CDR3 has 17 amino acids. The CDR3 reads CASSVEAAGDRTDTQYF. As DNA, the CDR3 is TGTGCCAGCAGCGTAGAAGCAGCGGGGGACCGCACAGATACGCAGTATTTT.

V gene TRBV20-1 combines with J gene TRBJ2-3; 9 bases map to TRBD2. Germline V gene sequence: CDR1 DFQATT, CDR2 SNEGSKA (reference sequence). The ends lost 0 bases at V and 2 bases at J; junction bases unmatched: 6. There are 16 residues in the CDR3. The CDR3 bases are TGCAGTGCTAGAGATCTAGCGGGGATCGCCACAGATACGCAGTATTTT. Translating gives CSARDLAGIATDTQYF.

This clonotype was seen a few times. This chain joins TRBV19 and TRBJ2-2, with D unresolved. CDR1 is LNHDA, CDR2 SQIVND, per germline (reference sequence). This CDR3 region has 16 residues. V was shortened by 7 bases and J by 1 base, with 16 bases between the two germline ends. In nucleotides, the CDR3 is TGTGCCAGTACCCTTGAAGGGCGAGGGAACACCGGGGAGCTGTTTTTT. This codes for CASTLEGRGNTGELFF.

The V gene is TRBV25-1, the J gene TRBJ1-4, with a tentative D call TRBD1 (5 bases). In germline, CDR1 is MGHDK, CDR2 SYGVNS. V lost 4 bases and J lost 0, with 12 bases in between. This CDR3 has 16 amino acids. In DNA, the CDR3 is TGTGCCAGCAGTGGCCGGGACTCTGCAACTAATGAAAAACTGTTTTTT. Translation: CASSGRDSATNEKLFF.

To note about this clonotype: This likely came from a read error, as a far larger clone is one base away. The rearrangement joins TRBV7-8 to TRBJ2-7, with 7 bases lining up with TRBD2. Germline CDR1 is SGHVS and CDR2 is FQNEAQ. This CDR3 contains 16 residues. CDR3 sequence (DNA): TGTGCCAGCAGCCGACTTCTGCGGGAGTTAGCACACGAGCGGTACTTC. Translated, it gives CASSRLLRELAHERYF. Combining the CDR3 with reference TRBV7-8 and TRBJ2-7 gives the whole variable domain GAGVSQSPRYKVAKRGQDVALRCDPISGHVSLFWYQQALGQGPEFLTYFQNEAQLDKSGLPSDRFFAERPEGSVSTLKIQRTQQEDSAVYLCASSRLLRELAHERYFGPGTRLTVT.

This clonotype was seen many times. This chain uses TRBV20-1 with TRBJ1-1; D is undetermined. Germline V gene sequence: CDR1 DFQATT, CDR2 SNEGSKA (reference sequence). This CDR3 is 17 amino acids long. V lost 0 bases to trimming and J lost 2 bases, with 19 bases between them. This chain's CDR3 is CSARDVGHRLVNTEAFF. Written as DNA, the CDR3 is TGCAGTGCTAGAGATGTCGGTCACCGTCTTGTCAACACTGAAGCTTTCTTT.

This clonotype was seen a handful of times. The chain employs TRBV15 and TRBJ1-1; D is unresolved. The CDR3 runs to 15 residues. Germline V gene sequence: CDR1 LNHNV, CDR2 YYDKDF (reference sequence). V lost 0 bases, J lost 1 base, and 9 bases lay in between. CDR3 sequence: CATSRDYGGNTEAFF. The CDR3 DNA reads as TGTGCCACCAGCAGAGATTATGGAGGGAACACTGAAGCTTTCTTT.

This clonotype was seen at least ten times. This chain links TRBV19 with TRBJ2-7; D gene ambiguous. In germline, CDR1 is LNHDA, CDR2 SQIVND (reference sequence). V was shortened by 1 base and J by 3 bases, with 19 bases between the two germline ends. CDR3 length: 17 residues. The CDR3 DNA reads as TGTGCCAGTAGTATAGGTTGGACGGGCAGTCTGATCTACGAGCAGTACTTC. Translating it yields CASSIGWTGSLIYEQYF.

This clonotype came up many times. The V gene is TRBV7-6, the J gene TRBJ2-3; D call uncertain. V lost 2 bases and J lost 2, with 8 bases in between. The CDR3 has 14 amino acids. CDR1 SGHVS and CDR2 FNYEAQ come from the germline V gene. The CDR3 region has the DNA TGTGCCAGCAGCTTACTGAGCTTCACAGATACGCAGTATTTT. The encoded protein is CASSLLSFTDTQYF.

This clonotype was picked up many times. J is TRBJ2-1 and V is TRBV28; 8 positions match TRBD1. J lost 2 bases, V lost 1 base, and 4 bases had no gene match. CDR3 length: 16 amino acids. Germline lookup yields CDR1 MDHEN and CDR2 SYDVKM. The CDR3 nucleotides are TGTGCCAGCAGTTTATTGGCAGGGGGCACCTACAATGAGCAGTTCTTC. Its protein is CASSLLAGGTYNEQFF.

This clonotype was seen ten or more times. This chain uses TRBV11-2 with TRBJ1-4; D not certain. V dropped 1 base and J dropped 7 bases, with 13 bases sitting between them. Germline values: CDR1 SGHAT, CDR2 FQNNGV. The CDR3 runs 15 residues. In DNA form, the CDR3 reads TGTGCCAGCAGCTTAGCTACGGCGGCAGGTGAAAAACTGTTTTTT. It yields the protein CASSLATAAGEKLFF. Complete variable domain (other parts from reference TRBV11-2 and TRBJ1-4): EAGVAQSPRYKIIEKRQSVAFWCNPISGHATLYWYQQILGQGPKLLIQFQNNGVVDDSQLPKDRFSAERLKGVDSTLKIQPAKLEDSAVYLCASSLATAAGEKLFFGSGTQLSVL.

This clonotype came up many times. The chain combines TRBV27 with TRBJ2-1; 7 positions agree with TRBD2. V gave up 8 bases and J gave up 2 bases; unmatched junction bases: 3. The CDR3 sequence is 13 residues long. Germline CDR1 and CDR2: MNHEY and SMNVEV (reference sequence). The CDR3 protein is CASGRGPYNEQFF. As DNA, the CDR3 is TGTGCCAGCGGGAGGGGACCCTACAATGAGCAGTTCTTC.

The V gene is TRBV14, the J gene TRBJ1-1, with 9 bases that match TRBD1. Germline-derived CDR1 and CDR2 are SGHDN and FVKESK. The CDR3 has 15 amino acids. Trimming took 5 bases from V and 1 from J; bases not matched to a gene: 5. CDR3 nucleotide sequence: TGTGCCAGCAGCTCCCGGGACAGGGAGAACACTGAAGCTTTCTTT. Its protein product is CASSSRDRENTEAFF.

This clonotype was counted at least ten times. The chain combines TRBV6-5 with TRBJ2-1, with 8 bases fitting TRBD2. Germline trimming cut 7 bases from V and 7 bases from J; bases unmatched to any gene: 3. This CDR3 region has 12 residues. CDR1 and CDR2 from the germline V gene are MNHEY and SVGAGI. In DNA form, the CDR3 reads TGTGCCAGCAAGACGGGGGGGAATGAGCAGTTCTTC. Protein sequence: CASKTGGNEQFF.

V and J are TRBV6-2 or TRBV6-3 and TRBJ2-7, with TRBD2 matching over 12 bases. Per the germline V gene, CDR1 is MNHEY and CDR2 is SVGEGT. Trimming removed 0 bases from V and 4 bases from J; junction bases left unmatched: 7. The CDR3 has 17 amino acids. The CDR3 protein is CASSYSSVTSGGYEQYF. Here the CDR3 DNA reads TGTGCCAGCAGTTACTCGTCTGTGACTAGCGGGGGTTACGAGCAGTACTTC.

With regard to this clonotype: As the CDR3 is not closed by the conserved phenylalanine or tryptophan, this likely results from a read error. The chain joins TRBV28 to TRBJ1-5; D unresolved. V lost 3 bases, J lost 4 bases, and 16 bases lay in between. The CDR3 spans 16 residues. In germline, CDR1 is MDHEN, CDR2 SYDVKM. The CDR3 protein is CASSFPDTGRNQPQHL. The CDR3 nucleotides read TGTGCCAGCAGTTTCCCCGACACGGGTAGGAATCAGCCCCAGCATCTT.

The table lists this clonotype with many counts. CDR3 coding DNA: TGTGCCAGCAGTCCCGGGCAGGAGGATGAAAAACTGTTTTTT. Its translation is CASSPGQEDEKLFF. The chain employs TRBV28 and TRBJ1-4, with D hard to call. CDR3 length: 14 amino acids. Trimming removed 5 bases from V and 6 bases from J, with 13 bases in between. Germline V lookup: CDR1 MDHEN, CDR2 SYDVKM.

This clonotype came up many times. Relative to the germline gene, one junction end is altered; a read error may explain this. V is TRBV7-2 and J is TRBJ2-7; 9 positions agree with TRBD2. This CDR3 comprises 15 residues. Per germline, CDR1 SGHTA and CDR2 FQGNSA. The DNA for the CDR3 is TGTGCCAGCAGCGCAGCGGGGGGAAAATCCTACGAGCAGTACTTT. Amino acids: CASSAAGGKSYEQYF.

This clonotype came up many times. This sequence joins TRBV20-1 and TRBJ2-3; D is possibly TRBD1 (6 bases). Germline CDR1 is DFQATT and CDR2 is SNEGSKA (reference sequence). The CDR3 length is 17 residues. V was trimmed by 0 bases and J by 3 bases, leaving 19 bases between them. CDR3 loop: CSARDRSGAGVTDTQYF. The CDR3 coding sequence is TGCAGTGCTAGAGACCGCTCAGGGGCAGGGGTTACAGATACGCAGTATTTT.

Remarks on this clonotype: Being one base from a much bigger clone, this may be a read error. The chain joins TRBV29-1 to TRBJ2-7; a possible D gene is TRBD1 (6 bases). V shed 7 bases and J shed 2 bases, with 15 bases lying between them. This CDR3 region has 13 residues. Germline assignment: CDR1 SQVTM and CDR2 ANQGSEA. CDR3 nucleotides: TGCAGCGCGGGGCCAGGGGAAACCTACGAGCAGTACTTC. Its translation is CSAGPGETYEQYF.

Of note for this clonotype: Just one base apart from a much larger clone, this may be a read error. The conserved closing phenylalanine or tryptophan is absent in this CDR3, likely reflecting a read error. V usage is TRBV18 and J usage is TRBJ2-7; 8 positions agree with TRBD1. Germline values: CDR1 KGHSH, CDR2 LQKENI. V was clipped by 4 bases and J by 4 bases; unmatched bases: 18. This CDR3 is built from 18 residues. CDR3 loop: CASSREMIGQGIMYEQYL. The CDR3 bases are TGTGCCAGCTCACGAGAGATGATTGGACAGGGAATTATGTACGAGCAGTACCTC.

This clonotype appeared a few times. This chain links TRBV6-5 with TRBJ1-2; TRBD1 matches at 10 bases. The V gene's germline CDR1 is MNHEY and CDR2 SVGAGI. Trimming removed 6 bases from V and 4 bases from J; junction bases left unmatched: 17. The CDR3 runs to 18 residues. The CDR3 loop reads CASSPLGLGTGDGYGYTF. The CDR3 DNA sequence: TGTGCCAGCAGCCCCCTTGGCCTTGGGACAGGGGACGGCTATGGCTACACCTTC.

This clonotype was recorded at least ten times. The CDR3 DNA reads as TGTGCCAGCAGCAAAGATAAGGGGGCGAAGGAATACGAGCAGTACTTC. Its protein is CASSKDKGAKEYEQYF. This rearrangement joins TRBV21-1 to TRBJ2-7; the tabulated D call, TRBD1, remains unverified against the DNA. TRBV21-1 is a pseudogene. CDR3 size: 16 residues.

This clonotype was observed many times. V and J are TRBV4-1 and TRBJ2-7; D not certain. In germline, CDR1 is MGHRA, CDR2 YSYEKL. V lost 1 base, J lost 0 bases, and 16 bases lay in between. The CDR3 extends over 17 amino acids. The CDR3 sequence: CASSQVLSQRSSYEQYF. The CDR3 bases are TGCGCCAGCAGCCAAGTTCTCTCCCAGAGGAGCTCCTACGAGCAGTACTTC.

This clonotype was observed many times. This sequence joins TRBV4-1 and TRBJ1-2, with 11 bases fitting TRBD1. The germline V gene encodes CDR1 MGHRA and CDR2 YSYEKL. This CDR3 spans 15 amino acids. The V segment lost 4 bases and the J segment 5 bases; nucleotides outside the gene matches: 6. CDR3 residues: CASSPRTGGTYGYTF. Written as DNA, the CDR3 is TGCGCCAGCAGCCCCCGGACAGGGGGCACGTATGGCTACACCTTC.

Notes on this clonotype: A read error is possible here, since a much larger clone lies one base away. The chain employs TRBV29-1 and TRBJ1-2; the D gene is possibly TRBD1 (6 bases). CDR1 and CDR2 from the germline V gene are SQVTM and ANQGSEA. Trimming cost V 1 base and J 9 bases, with 15 bases left between them. The CDR3 sequence is 13 residues long. CDR3 in amino acids: CSVEGPVQGSYTF. The DNA for the CDR3 is TGCAGCGTTGAAGGCCCGGTCCAGGGGAGCTACACCTTC. Variable domain in full (rest from reference TRBV29-1 and TRBJ1-2): SAVISQKPSRDICQRGTSLTIQCQVDSQVTMMFWYRQQPGQSLTLIATANQGSEATYESGFVIDKFPISRPNLTFSTLTVSNMSPEDSSIYLCSVEGPVQGSYTFGSGTRLTVV.

There are many counts of this clonotype. V and J are TRBV10-3 and TRBJ2-3; the D is unclear. The CDR3 covers 13 residues. The V gene's germline CDR1 is ENHRY and CDR2 SYGVKD. The V gene lost 8 bases and the J gene lost 4 bases, with 13 bases spanning the gap. The DNA for the CDR3 is TGTGCCATCCTGGACCAGTCCGCAGATACGCAGTATTTT. It yields the protein CAILDQSADTQYF.